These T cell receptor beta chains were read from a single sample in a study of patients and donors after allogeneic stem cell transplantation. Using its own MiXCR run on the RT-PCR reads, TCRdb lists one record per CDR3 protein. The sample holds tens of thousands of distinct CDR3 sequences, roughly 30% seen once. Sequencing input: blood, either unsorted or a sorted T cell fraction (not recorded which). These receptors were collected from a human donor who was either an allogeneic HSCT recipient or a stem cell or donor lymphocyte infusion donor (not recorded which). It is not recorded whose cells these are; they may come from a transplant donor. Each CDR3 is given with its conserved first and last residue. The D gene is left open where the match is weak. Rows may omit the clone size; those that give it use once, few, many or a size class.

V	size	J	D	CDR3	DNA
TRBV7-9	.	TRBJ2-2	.	CASSLIRESGELFF	TGTGCCAGCAGCTTAATCCGGGAGTCCGGGGAGCTGTTTTTT
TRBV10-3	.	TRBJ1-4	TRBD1	CAISDPDRVNEKLFF	TGTGCCATCAGTGACCCCGACAGGGTGAACGAAAAACTGTTTTTT
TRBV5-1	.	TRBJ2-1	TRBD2	CASSLAGGAGERYNEQFF	TGCGCCAGCAGCTTGGCTGGCGGGGCGGGAGAGAGATACAATGAGCAGTTCTTC
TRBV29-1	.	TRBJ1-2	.	CSVGGVGYTF	TGCAGCGTTGGTGGGGTTGGCTACACCTTC
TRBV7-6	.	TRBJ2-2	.	CASSLAPRDTLWSTGELFF	TGTGCCAGCAGCTTAGCCCCCCGGGACACCCTTTGGAGTACCGGGGAGCTGTTTTTT
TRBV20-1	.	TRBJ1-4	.	CSARIWETNEKLFF	TGCAGTGCTAGGATCTGGGAAACTAATGAAAAACTGTTTTTT
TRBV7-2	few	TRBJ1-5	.	CASSFYSGNQPQHF	TGTGCCAGCAGCTTCTACAGTGGCAATCAGCCCCAGCATTTT
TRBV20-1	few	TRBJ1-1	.	CSASFPGRHLKNTEAFF	TGCAGTGCTTCCTTCCCTGGGAGGCACCTTAAAAACACTGAAGCTTTCTTT
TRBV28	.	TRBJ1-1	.	CASSLWEPKTEAFF	TGTGCCAGCAGTTTATGGGAACCGAAGACTGAAGCTTTCTTT
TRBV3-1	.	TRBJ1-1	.	CASSQGIGAMNTEAFF	TGTGCCAGCAGCCAAGGAATAGGGGCCATGAACACTGAAGCTTTCTTT
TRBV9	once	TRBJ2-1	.	CASSVGDWAGSYNEQFF	TGTGCCAGCAGCGTAGGGGACTGGGCCGGCTCCTACAATGAGCAGTTCTTC
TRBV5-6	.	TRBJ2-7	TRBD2	CASSSSSGTYEQYF	TGTGCCAGCAGCAGTTCTAGCGGAACCTACGAGCAGTACTTC
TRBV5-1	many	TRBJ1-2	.	CASSPQGNNYGYTF	TGCGCCAGCAGCCCTCAGGGGAATAACTATGGCTACACCTTC
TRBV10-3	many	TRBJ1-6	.	CAISENRGNSPLHF	TGTGCCATCAGTGAGAACCGAGGGAATTCACCCCTCCACTTT
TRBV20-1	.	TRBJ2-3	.	CSARGVADTQYF	TGCAGTGCTAGGGGGGTAGCAGATACGCAGTATTTT
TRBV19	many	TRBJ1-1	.	CASSSRRGSTEAFF	TGTGCCAGTAGTTCTCGCAGGGGATCCACTGAAGCTTTCTTT
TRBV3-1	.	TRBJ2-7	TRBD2	CASSQDGGSNNEQYF	TGTGCCAGCAGCCAAGATGGCGGGAGCAACAACGAGCAGTACTTC
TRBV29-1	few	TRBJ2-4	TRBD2	CSVSTSGVDIQYF	TGCAGCGTTTCGACTAGCGGGGTGGACATTCAGTACTTC
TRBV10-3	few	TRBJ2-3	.	CAISEKIGRGTTSTDTQYF	TGTGCCATCAGTGAGAAGATAGGAAGAGGGACCACTAGCACAGATACGCAGTATTTT